Below are 6 T cell receptor beta chains sequenced from a single sample in a study of cytomegalovirus exposure and HLA in healthy donors. The PCR made use of 60 Vbeta and 13 Jbeta primers. Sequencing was performed with immunoSEQ multiplex PCR; in TCRdb, only in-frame clones are kept and a portion is missing. The table shows some 33,000 clones, with about 63% occurring only once. The source material was PBMCs. The receptors originated from a man aged 50 to 60 in good health and CMV-seropositive.

Sample share makes this clone medium-sized. V gene TRBV5-1 combines with J gene TRBJ2-1, with 8 bases identical to TRBD2. Germline V gene lookup returns CDR1 SGHRS and CDR2 YFSETQ. This CDR3 has 15 amino acids. V shed 4 bases, J shed 0 bases, and the junction held 3 bases outside the gene matches. Here the CDR3 DNA reads TGCGCCAGCAGCATAGCGGGGAACTCCTACAATGAGCAGTTCTTC. It translates to CASSIAGNSYNEQFF.

The rearrangement joins TRBV4-3 to TRBJ2-1; TRBD2 agrees at 8 bases. Germline V gene lookup returns CDR1 LGHNA and CDR2 YSLEER. With V trimmed by 0 bases and J by 3 bases, 1 base remained unmatched. The CDR3 sequence is 15 residues long. The CDR3: CASSQESGGYNEQFF. CDR3 DNA: TGCGCCAGCAGCCAAGAGAGCGGGGGCTACAATGAGCAGTTCTTC.

The chain couples TRBV6-5 to TRBJ2-7, with D possibly matching TRBD1 (5 bases). Deletions cut 0 bases from V and 3 bases from J, with 6 bases between. The CDR3 has 13 residues. Germline-derived CDR1 and CDR2 are MNHEY and SVGAGI. The CDR3 coding sequence is TGTGCCAGCAGTTACTCGCAGGGCTACGAGCAGTACTTC. Amino acid sequence: CASSYSQGYEQYF.

The rearrangement links TRBV7-2 to TRBJ2-5, with TRBD2 as a possible D gene (5 bases). The CDR3 is made up of 12 amino acids. V lost 3 bases, J lost 5 bases, and 7 bases lay in between. Germline V gene sequence: CDR1 SGHTA, CDR2 FQGNSA. The CDR3 nucleotides are TGTGCCAGCAGCTTCCGGGGTGAGACCCAGTACTTC. Translated, it gives CASSFRGETQYF.

This clone was picked up one time. This sequence joins TRBV7-9 and TRBJ2-1; D may be TRBD2 (5 bases). Deletions cut 5 bases from V and 1 base from J, with 12 bases between. There are 15 residues in the CDR3. The germline V gene encodes CDR1 SEHNR and CDR2 FQNEAQ (reference sequence). The CDR3 protein is CASSKEEVSYNEQFF. CDR3 in DNA: TGTGCCAGCAGCAAAGAGGAGGTTTCCTACAATGAGCAGTTCTTC. The variable domain in full, completed from reference TRBV7-9 and TRBJ2-1, reads DTGVSQNPRHKITKRGQNVTFRCDPISEHNRLYWYRQTLGQGPEFLTYFQNEAQLEKSRLLSDRFSAERPKGSFSTLEIQRTEQGDSAMYLCASSKEEVSYNEQFFGPGTRLTVL.

The V gene is TRBV9, the J gene TRBJ2-2; the match to TRBD2 covers 13 bases. The CDR3 is 19 residues long. The germline V gene has CDR1 SGDLS and CDR2 YYNGEE. The V and J ends lost 5 bases and 4 bases, in that order; junction bases with no gene match: 14. CDR3 region: CASRGEPGLAGAGTGELFF. The CDR3 DNA is TGTGCCAGCAGGGGGGAACCCGGACTAGCGGGAGCTGGCACCGGGGAGCTGTTTTTT.